A single sample gave rise to the 20 T cell receptor beta chains below, sequenced in a study of T cells expressing NK-cell markers. TCRdb re-called the 5' RACE reads; every CDR3 protein appears as one record, without DNA. Its clone listing holds roughly 450,000 distinct CDR3 sequences. Sequencing was done on a sample of blood T cells: a sorted CD56 or NKG2C T cell subset, CD4+ or CD8+ T cells, or bulk PBMC T cells (not recorded which). These receptors were collected from a woman aged 45-65 years in good health.

The chain combines TRBV5-1 with TRBJ2-7; the D call of TRBD1 rests on TCRdb alone, since no DNA is present to check it. The CDR3 is made up of 13 amino acids. From germline, CDR1 is SGHRS and CDR2 YFSETQ. CDR3 amino acids: CASRPEGAREQYF.

CDR3 residues: CASSQEGTSGRSSYEQYF. The chain has TRBV4-1 and TRBJ2-7; with no DNA, the TCRdb D assignment of TRBD2 cannot be verified. This CDR3 comprises 18 residues. Germline V gene lookup returns CDR1 MGHRA and CDR2 YSYEKL.

The chain is built from TRBV9 and TRBJ2-4; TCRdb's D call, TRBD2, is unchecked because there is no DNA. Looked up from germline, CDR1 is SGDLS and CDR2 is YYNGEE. CDR3 length equals 15 residues. The CDR3 spells CASSPNGGSFNIQYF.

V is TRBV9 and J is TRBJ2-7; TCRdb's D gene call, TRBD2, goes unchecked for lack of DNA. CDR3 length: 15 amino acids. The germline V gene has CDR1 SGDLS and CDR2 YYNGEE. The CDR3 reads CASSFTGTSQYEQYF.

The chain links TRBV29-1 to TRBJ2-5. This CDR3 region has 12 residues. The germline V gene has CDR1 SQVTM and CDR2 ANQGSEA. This chain's CDR3 is CSVLRWEETQYF.

V usage is TRBV12-3 or TRBV12-4 and J usage is TRBJ2-2; TCRdb outputs TRBD2, but without DNA this stays unchecked. This CDR3 comprises 15 residues. CDR3 protein: CASSKRESWTGELFF.

The chain employs TRBV5-1 and TRBJ2-5; TCRdb outputs TRBD1, but without DNA this stays unchecked. The CDR3 length is 15 residues. CDR1 is SGHRS and CDR2 is YFSETQ in the germline V gene. The CDR3 spells CASSRDVVPQETQYF.

The chain employs TRBV2 and TRBJ2-1; TCRdb designates TRBD2, a call that cannot be tested without DNA. The CDR3 contains 14 residues. Germline values: CDR1 SNHLY, CDR2 FYNNEI. The CDR3: CASSTRGGINEQFF.

This chain uses TRBV11-3 with TRBJ2-1; TCRdb gives TRBD2 as the D gene, but with no DNA this cannot be confirmed. CDR3 length: 11 amino acids. The germline CDR1 and CDR2 sequences are SGHNT and YENEEA. CDR3 sequence: CASSLGGLQFF.

The J gene is TRBJ2-2, the V gene TRBV6-5; the TRBD1 assignment by TCRdb is unverifiable without DNA. The CDR3 spans 16 residues. Germline V gene lookup returns CDR1 MNHEY and CDR2 SVGAGI. CDR3 amino acids: CASSYLGTGDTGELFF.

This sequence joins TRBV15 and TRBJ2-6; as DNA is missing, the TRBD1 call by TCRdb cannot be tested. The CDR3 spans 15 residues. Germline CDR1 reads LNHNV; CDR2 reads YYDKDF (reference sequence). The CDR3: CATSRGGIRANVLTF.

The chain is built from TRBV5-6 and TRBJ1-2. Germline CDR1 is SGHDT and CDR2 is YYEEEE. The CDR3 extends over 16 amino acids. CDR3 amino acids: CASSLIAGYSDYGYTF.

This sequence joins TRBV7-8 and TRBJ2-3; the TCRdb call, TRBD2, lacks DNA for checking. Germline CDR1 SGHVS, CDR2 FQNEAQ. This CDR3 is 14 amino acids long. CDR3 residues: CASSLDNERKIEYF.

The chain carries TRBV11-2 and TRBJ2-6. The CDR3 has 14 amino acids. Germline V gene sequence: CDR1 SGHAT, CDR2 FQNNGV. CDR3: CASMATGGANVLTF.

The V gene is TRBV5-1, the J gene TRBJ1-4; TCRdb returns TRBD1, unconfirmable since there is no DNA. CDR1 and CDR2 from the germline V gene are SGHRS and YFSETQ. The CDR3 is 15 amino acids. This chain's CDR3 is CASTPGGATNEKLFF.

The chain couples TRBV7-6 to TRBJ1-5. This CDR3 is 15 amino acids long. Germline CDR1 is SGHVS and CDR2 is FNYEAQ. The CDR3 loop reads CASSLSNSGNQPQHF.

V is TRBV12-3 or TRBV12-4 and J is TRBJ2-3; TCRdb reports TRBD2, a call that lacks DNA to check it against. The CDR3 is 16 amino acids. The chain's CDR3 is CASSLEGGSWTDTQYF.

The chain couples TRBV27 to TRBJ2-3; the TRBD2 assignment by TCRdb is unverifiable without DNA. The CDR3 is 15 amino acids. CDR1 is MNHEY and CDR2 is SMNVEV in the germline V gene (reference sequence). The CDR3 protein is CASSLGAGGPDTQYF.

V usage is TRBV6-6 and J usage is TRBJ2-3; the D call of TRBD2 rests on TCRdb alone, since no DNA is present to check it. The CDR3 is 16 residues long. CDR1 MNHNY and CDR2 SVGAGI come from the germline V gene (reference sequence). The CDR3 loop reads CASSYFLGSGTDTQYF.

V usage is TRBV21-1 and J usage is TRBJ2-1; TCRdb reports TRBD2, a call that lacks DNA to check it against. TRBV21-1 is a known pseudogene. CDR3 length equals 17 residues. The chain's CDR3 is CASSNLGLAGVGNEQFF.